The 5 T cell receptor beta chains in this list originate from one sample, sequenced in a study of response to subunit inactivated influenza vaccine. TCRdb itself ran the RT-PCR reads through MiXCR, one entry per CDR3 protein. This sample has roughly 700,000 distinct CDR3 sequences, with 15% to 19% found just once. This specimen was PBMCs from blood, taken 11 to 12 days after vaccination. These receptors were taken from a man aged 45-65 years who received an inactivated influenza vaccine.

A remark on this clonotype: The junction differs from germline at one of its ends, possibly a read error. The V call is TRBV7-9, the J call TRBJ2-1, with D perhaps TRBD1 (5 bases). Germline CDR1 reads SEHNR; CDR2 reads FQNEAQ (reference sequence). The CDR3 is 13 residues long. The CDR3 sequence: CASSLEGLSKGIF. CDR3 DNA: TGTGCCAGCAGCTTAGAGGGTCTTAGCAAGGGGATCTTC.

This clonotype was found a few times. The chain is built from TRBV20-1 and TRBJ2-3; no clear D gene. This CDR3 contains 17 residues. V was shortened by 0 bases and J by 0 bases, with 16 bases between the two germline ends. The V gene's germline CDR1 is DFQATT and CDR2 SNEGSKA (reference sequence). CDR3 nucleotide sequence: TGCAGTGCTAGAGATCTCTTGGGCGGATCTAGCACAGATACGCAGTATTTT. Translation: CSARDLLGGSSTDTQYF.

V and J are TRBV27 and TRBJ2-7; no definite D call. Germline V gene data show CDR1 as MNHEY and CDR2 as SMNVEV (reference sequence). V lost 3 bases and J lost 3, with 9 bases in between. CDR3 length equals 13 residues. The CDR3 reads CASSFKQYYEQYF. CDR3 DNA sequence: TGTGCCAGCAGTTTCAAGCAGTACTACGAGCAGTACTTC.

The CDR3 sequence: CASSSKRLAGPGGAGELFF. CDR3 DNA sequence: TGTGCCAGCAGCTCAAAACGACTAGCGGGTCCTGGTGGTGCCGGGGAGCTGTTTTTT. The chain carries TRBV7-3 and TRBJ2-2; TRBD2 aligns across 10 bases. Germline V CDR1 and CDR2: SGHTA, FQGTGA. After removal of 4 bases from V and 6 bases from J, the junction contained 17 bases not matched to a gene. The CDR3 is 19 residues long.

This clonotype occurred a few times. A much larger clone lies one base from this, so it may be a read error. The V gene is TRBV7-9, the J gene TRBJ2-7, with unresolved D. This CDR3 spans 11 amino acids. The germline V gene encodes CDR1 SEHNR and CDR2 FQNEAQ (reference sequence). V lost 5 bases and J lost 3, with 5 bases in between. The CDR3: CASSNHYEQYF. The CDR3 DNA follows: TGTGCCAGCAGCAACCACTACGAGCAGTACTTC.